A selection of T cell receptor beta chains follows, all from one sample in a study of Ad26.COV2.S vaccination and SARS-CoV-2 variants. TCRdb's copy holds only in-frame clones and misses some; the assay was immunoSEQ multiplex PCR. The sample lists about 400,000 clones; around 92% were seen once. Sequencing used peripheral blood, obtained in a trial of Ad26.COV2.S vaccine versus placebo. The origin of the receptors is a person aged 18 to 59 who received the Ad26.COV2.S COVID-19 vaccine or a placebo. CDR3s include the opening cysteine and the closing phenylalanine or tryptophan. Each record gives: CDR3 DNA, CDR3 protein, V gene, J gene, D gene. D genes are given only for firm matches.

TGTGCCAGCAGTTACGCGATTCACAATGAGCAGTTCTTC	CASSYAIHNEQFF	TRBV6-2/TRBV6-3	TRBJ2-1	.
TGTGCCAGCAGCCAAGCCAGGGGTATCCACGAGCAGTACTTC	CASSQARGIHEQYF	TRBV3-1/TRBV3-2	TRBJ2-7	.
TGTGCCAGCAGCCAAGAATCCTCTAGGAGGAATCAGCCCCAGCATTTT	CASSQESSRRNQPQHF	TRBV4-2	TRBJ1-5	.
TGCGCCAGCAGCCAAGATTGGGGGCAGATCAATCAGCCCCAGCATTTT	CASSQDWGQINQPQHF	TRBV4-3	TRBJ1-5	.
TGTGCCAGCAGTTTAACGTCGGGAGATTCACCCCTCCACTTT	CASSLTSGDSPLHF	TRBV28	TRBJ1-6	.
TGTGCCAGCAGCCTCAACCCGAAGGCGGCCACAGATACGCAGTATTTT	CASSLNPKAATDTQYF	TRBV7-9	TRBJ2-3	.
TGTGCCACCAGGGGAGCTTACAATGAGCAGTTCTTC	CATRGAYNEQFF	TRBV24-1	TRBJ2-1	.
TGTGCCAGCAGCTTAGATTCAGGAGGGGCTGGCTACACCTTC	CASSLDSGGAGYTF	TRBV11-2	TRBJ1-2	.
TGTGCCAGCAGCGTCGGCGTTTGGGGCTACACCTTC	CASSVGVWGYTF	TRBV9	TRBJ1-2	.
TGTGCCAGCAGTCTAGCGGGGGGCAAGCTGACCGGGGAGCTGTTTTTT	CASSLAGGKLTGELFF	TRBV6-2/TRBV6-3	TRBJ2-2	TRBD2
TGTGCCAGCAGCCCGCGGACTAGCGGACTTAGCACAGATACGCAGTATTTT	CASSPRTSGLSTDTQYF	TRBV7-9	TRBJ2-3	TRBD2
TGTGCCAGCAGTCCGAGGACGGTGAACACTGAAGCTTTCTTT	CASSPRTVNTEAFF	TRBV27	TRBJ1-1	.
TGTGCCACCGAGCGACGAACCCCCCAAGAGACCCAGTACTTC	CATERRTPQETQYF	TRBV7-9	TRBJ2-5	.